Below, one TCR beta chain is given with its context. The sample originates from a study of shared clonotypes between healthy human individuals. This table comes from immunoSEQ multiplex PCR, and its TCRdb copy is limited to in-frame clones, with some not included. The sample has some 2,000,000 clones, roughly 95% seen once. The TCR was taken from a man aged 18 to 30 in good health. The sequencing sample was made of naive CD4+ T cells sorted from blood. Subset: CD45RA+ positively selected.

The CDR3 region has the DNA TGTGCCAGCTCACCGCCGGGACTAGCGGGACCCTACGAGCAGTACTTC. Its protein product is CASSPPGLAGPYEQYF. The J gene is TRBJ2-7, the V gene TRBV18; 13 bases are a match to TRBD2. The CDR3 runs to 16 residues. From germline, CDR1 is KGHSH and CDR2 LQKENI. The J segment lost 2 bases and the V segment lost 3 bases, leaving 4 bases of the junction unmatched.